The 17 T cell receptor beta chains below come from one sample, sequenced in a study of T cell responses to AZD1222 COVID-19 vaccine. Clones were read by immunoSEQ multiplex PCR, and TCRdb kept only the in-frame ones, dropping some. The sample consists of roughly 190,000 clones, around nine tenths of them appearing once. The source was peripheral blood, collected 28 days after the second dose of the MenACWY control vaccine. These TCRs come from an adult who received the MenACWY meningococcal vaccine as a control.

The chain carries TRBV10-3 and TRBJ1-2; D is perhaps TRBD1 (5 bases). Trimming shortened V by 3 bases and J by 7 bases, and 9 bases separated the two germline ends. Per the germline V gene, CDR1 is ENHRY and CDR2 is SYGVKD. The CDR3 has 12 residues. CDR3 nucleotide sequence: TGTGCCATCAGTGAAGGGCAGGGTGGCTACACCTTC. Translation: CAISEGQGGYTF.

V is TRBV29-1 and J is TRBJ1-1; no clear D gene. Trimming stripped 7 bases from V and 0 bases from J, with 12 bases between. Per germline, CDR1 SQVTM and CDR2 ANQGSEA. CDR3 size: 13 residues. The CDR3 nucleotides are TGCAGCGCGGGAACACACGTGAACACTGAAGCTTTCTTT. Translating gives CSAGTHVNTEAFF.

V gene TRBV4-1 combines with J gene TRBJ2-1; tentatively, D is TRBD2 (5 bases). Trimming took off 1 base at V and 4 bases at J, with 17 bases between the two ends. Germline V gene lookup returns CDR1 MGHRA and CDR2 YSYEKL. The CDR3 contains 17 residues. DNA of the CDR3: TGCGCCAGCAGCCAAGTAGATCTCGGGATTTCTTACAATGAGCAGTTCTTC. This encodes CASSQVDLGISYNEQFF.

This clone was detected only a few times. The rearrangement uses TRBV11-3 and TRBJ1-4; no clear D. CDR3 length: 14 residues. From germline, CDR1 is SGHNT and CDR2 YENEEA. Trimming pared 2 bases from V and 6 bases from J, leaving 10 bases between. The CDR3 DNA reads TGTGCCAGCAGCTTAAGCTCGGTCGATGAAAAACTGTTTTTT. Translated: CASSLSSVDEKLFF.

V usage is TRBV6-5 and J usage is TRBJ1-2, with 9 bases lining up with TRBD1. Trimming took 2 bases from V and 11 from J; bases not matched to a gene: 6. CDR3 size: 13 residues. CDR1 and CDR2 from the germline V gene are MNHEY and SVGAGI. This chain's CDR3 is CASSYPGQGVYTF. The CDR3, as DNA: TGTGCCAGCAGTTACCCGGGACAGGGCGTGTACACCTTC.

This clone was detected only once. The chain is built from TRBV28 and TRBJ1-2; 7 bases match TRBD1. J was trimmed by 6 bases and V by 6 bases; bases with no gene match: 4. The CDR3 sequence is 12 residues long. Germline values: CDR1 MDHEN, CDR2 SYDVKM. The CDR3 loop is CASSSDRHGYTF. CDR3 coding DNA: TGTGCCAGCAGCTCGGACAGGCATGGCTACACCTTC.

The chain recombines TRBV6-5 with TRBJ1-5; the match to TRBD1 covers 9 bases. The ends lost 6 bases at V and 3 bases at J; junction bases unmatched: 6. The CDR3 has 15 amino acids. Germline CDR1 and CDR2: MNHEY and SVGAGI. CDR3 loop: CASSEDRGLNQPQHF. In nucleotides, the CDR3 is TGTGCCAGCAGCGAGGACAGGGGCCTCAATCAGCCCCAGCATTTT.

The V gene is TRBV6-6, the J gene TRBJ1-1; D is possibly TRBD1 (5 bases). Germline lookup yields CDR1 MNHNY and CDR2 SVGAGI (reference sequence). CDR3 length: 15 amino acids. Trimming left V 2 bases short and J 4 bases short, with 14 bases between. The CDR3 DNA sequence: TGTGCCAGCAGTTACCGGGGGGGGTTGGGCACTGAAGCTTTCTTT. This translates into CASSYRGGLGTEAFF.

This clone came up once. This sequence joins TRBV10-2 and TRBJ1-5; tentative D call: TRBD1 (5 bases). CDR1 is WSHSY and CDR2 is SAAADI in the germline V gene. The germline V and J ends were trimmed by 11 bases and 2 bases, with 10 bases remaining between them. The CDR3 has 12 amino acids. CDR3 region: CAVGGGNQPQHF. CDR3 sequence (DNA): TGCGCCGTCGGGGGAGGCAATCAGCCCCAGCATTTT.

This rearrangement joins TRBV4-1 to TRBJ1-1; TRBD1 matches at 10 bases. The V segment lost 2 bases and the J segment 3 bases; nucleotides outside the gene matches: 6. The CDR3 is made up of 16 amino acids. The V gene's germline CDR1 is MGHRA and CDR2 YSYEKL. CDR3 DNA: TGCGCCAGCAGCCAAAGGACAGGGGGTCGGCACACTGAAGCTTTCTTT. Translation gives CASSQRTGGRHTEAFF.

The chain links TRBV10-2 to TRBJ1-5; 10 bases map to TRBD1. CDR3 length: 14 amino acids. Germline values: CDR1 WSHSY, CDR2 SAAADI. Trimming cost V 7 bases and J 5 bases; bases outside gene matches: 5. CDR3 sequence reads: CASTGTGEHQPQHF. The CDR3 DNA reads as TGCGCCAGCACCGGGACAGGGGAGCATCAGCCCCAGCATTTT.

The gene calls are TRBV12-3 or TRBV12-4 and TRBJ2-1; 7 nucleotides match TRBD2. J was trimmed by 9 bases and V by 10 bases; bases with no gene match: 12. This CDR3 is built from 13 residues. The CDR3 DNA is TGTGCCACCAAATTGGCGGGAGTCAGTGAGCAGTTCTTC. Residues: CATKLAGVSEQFF.

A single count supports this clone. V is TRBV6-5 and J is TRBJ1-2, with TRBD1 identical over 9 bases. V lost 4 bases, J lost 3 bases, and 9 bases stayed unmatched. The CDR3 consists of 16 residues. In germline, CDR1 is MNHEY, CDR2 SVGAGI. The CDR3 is CASSSGTGSIYYGYTF. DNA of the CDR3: TGTGCCAGCAGTTCCGGGACAGGGTCAATATACTATGGCTACACCTTC.

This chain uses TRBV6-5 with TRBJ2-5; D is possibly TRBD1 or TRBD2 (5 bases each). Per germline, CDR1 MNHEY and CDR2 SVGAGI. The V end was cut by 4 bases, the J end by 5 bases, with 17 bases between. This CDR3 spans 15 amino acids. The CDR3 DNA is TGTGCCAGCAGTTGGGGCGATCCCTCGGGGGAGACCCAGTACTTC. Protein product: CASSWGDPSGETQYF.

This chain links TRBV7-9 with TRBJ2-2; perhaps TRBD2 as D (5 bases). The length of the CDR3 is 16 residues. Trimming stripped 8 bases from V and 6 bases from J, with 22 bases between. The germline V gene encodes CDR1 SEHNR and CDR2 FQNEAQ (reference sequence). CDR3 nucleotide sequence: TGTGCCAGCGTCCTTCAACTAGGTTGGTCTTCCGGGGAGCTGTTTTTT. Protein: CASVLQLGWSSGELFF.

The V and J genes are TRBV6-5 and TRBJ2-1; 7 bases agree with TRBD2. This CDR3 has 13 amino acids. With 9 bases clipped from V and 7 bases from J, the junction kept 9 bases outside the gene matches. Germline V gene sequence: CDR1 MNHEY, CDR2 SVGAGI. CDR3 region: CARGRGEGNEQFF. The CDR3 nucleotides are TGTGCCAGGGGGAGGGGTGAGGGTAATGAGCAGTTCTTC.

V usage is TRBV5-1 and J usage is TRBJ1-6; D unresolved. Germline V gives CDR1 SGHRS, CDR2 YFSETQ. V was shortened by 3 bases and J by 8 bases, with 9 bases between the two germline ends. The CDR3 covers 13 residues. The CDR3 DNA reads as TGCGCCAGCAGCTCGGTCAGAGATTCACCCCTCCACTTT. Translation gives CASSSVRDSPLHF.